Listed here are 11 T cell receptor beta chains from one sample, sequenced in a study of T cell repertoires in cytomegalovirus infection. Using its own MiXCR run on the reads, TCRdb lists one record per CDR3 protein. The sample holds around 540,000 distinct CDR3 sequences; 25% to 35% are singletons and the top ten take roughly 17%. These receptors' antigens are unknown. Sequenced here: cultured PBMCs, sampled from culture after CMV antigen stimulation. The receptors shown here come from a human donor in good health (CMV status not recorded). Some clones in this sample may be carry-over from other donors' samples.

This clonotype was counted ten times or more. The chain recombines TRBV7-2 with TRBJ2-1; 7 bases match TRBD2. The V segment lost 0 bases and the J segment 9 bases; nucleotides outside the gene matches: 14. The CDR3 covers 17 residues. Germline assignment: CDR1 SGHTA and CDR2 FQGNSA. DNA for the CDR3: TGTGCCAGCAGCTTAGCGCTTGTGACTAGCATGGGCATTGAGCAGTTCTTC. Its protein product is CASSLALVTSMGIEQFF. The full variable domain, with the rest looked up from reference TRBV7-2 and TRBJ2-1, is GAGVSQSPSNKVTEKGKDVELRCDPISGHTALYWYRQSLGQGLEFLIYFQGNSAPDKSGLPSDRFSAERTGGSVSTLTIQRTQQEDSAVYLCASSLALVTSMGIEQFFGPGTRLTVL.

This clonotype occurred a few times. The genes are TRBV5-1 and TRBJ2-7, with 10 bases fitting TRBD2. The V segment lost 4 bases and the J segment 6 bases; nucleotides outside the gene matches: 10. CDR1 SGHRS and CDR2 YFSETQ come from the germline V gene. CDR3 length: 15 amino acids. CDR3 bases: TGCGCCAGCAGCGACGGACTAGCGGCGAGGGGCGAGCAGTACTTC. Translation: CASSDGLAARGEQYF.

This chain links TRBV28 with TRBJ2-2, with D tentatively TRBD1 (5 bases). This CDR3 has 15 amino acids. The germline gives CDR1 MDHEN, CDR2 SYDVKM. Trimming took 3 bases from V and 1 from J, leaving 9 bases between them. The CDR3 DNA follows: TGTGCCAGCAGTTTCAGGGTGGAGAACACCGGGGAGCTGTTTTTT. It translates to CASSFRVENTGELFF.

This sequence joins TRBV12-3 or TRBV12-4 and TRBJ1-2, with 7 bases lining up with TRBD1. This CDR3 comprises 12 residues. V shed 5 bases and J 8 bases; nucleotides not matched to a gene: 5. CDR3 sequence: CASSRQGTGYTF. In nucleotides, the CDR3 is TGTGCCAGCAGTAGACAGGGCACAGGCTACACCTTC.

The chain links TRBV19 to TRBJ2-4; D is perhaps TRBD2 (6 bases). This CDR3 has 13 residues. The V gene lost 1 base and the J gene lost 8 bases, with 9 bases spanning the gap. Germline V lookup: CDR1 LNHDA, CDR2 SQIVND (reference sequence). The chain's CDR3 is CASSIAPGDIQYF. CDR3 coding DNA: TGTGCCAGTAGTATAGCTCCGGGGGACATTCAGTACTTC.

This clonotype was seen a single time. The chain combines TRBV12-3 or TRBV12-4 with TRBJ2-5; no reliable D call. The CDR3 covers 15 residues. V was shortened by 4 bases and J by 0 bases, with 12 bases between the two germline ends. The CDR3 loop reads CASSSPTEYQETQYF. CDR3 DNA: TGTGCCAGCAGTTCCCCGACCGAGTACCAAGAGACCCAGTACTTC.

The gene calls are TRBV6-4 and TRBJ2-1, with TRBD2 matching over 9 bases. CDR1 is MRHNA and CDR2 is SNTAGT in the germline V gene. The ends lost 11 bases at V and 9 bases at J; junction bases unmatched: 11. CDR3 length equals 13 residues. For the CDR3, the DNA is TGTGCCTCCAGTAGCGGGAGAAACGGTGAGCAGTTCTTC. Translation: CASSSGRNGEQFF.

This clonotype was seen a few times. The chain employs TRBV6-5 and TRBJ2-1; D remains ambiguous. Trimming shortened V by 2 bases and J by 1 base, and 15 bases separated the two germline ends. This CDR3 comprises 17 residues. CDR1 is MNHEY and CDR2 is SVGAGI in the germline V gene. The CDR3 bases are TGTGCCAGCAGTTACGATATCGGGTTAGGGTCCTACAATGAGCAGTTCTTC. It encodes CASSYDIGLGSYNEQFF.

This clonotype was counted between two and nine times. The V and J genes are TRBV9 and TRBJ2-6; TRBD1 aligns across 8 bases. CDR3 size: 17 residues. The germline V gene has CDR1 SGDLS and CDR2 YYNGEE. V was pared by 3 bases and J by 6 bases, with 11 bases of the junction left unmatched. CDR3 protein: CASSAGQASVSANVLTF. The DNA for the CDR3 is TGTGCCAGCAGCGCGGGACAGGCCTCTGTTTCGGCCAACGTCCTGACTTTC.

V is TRBV4-2 and J is TRBJ1-5; 10 nucleotides align to TRBD1. V lost 6 bases and J lost 6; bases outside the gene matches: 8. The CDR3 runs 15 residues. Looked up from germline, CDR1 is LGHNA and CDR2 is YNFKEQ. CDR3 amino acids: CASSQTGGAGQPQHF. As DNA, the CDR3 is TGTGCCAGCAGTCAGACAGGGGGCGCAGGTCAGCCCCAGCATTTT.

The chain couples TRBV28 to TRBJ1-5; 7 nucleotides line up with TRBD1. There are 15 residues in the CDR3. J was trimmed by 4 bases and V by 6 bases; bases with no gene match: 9. CDR1 is MDHEN, CDR2 SYDVKM, per germline. The CDR3 coding sequence is TGTGCCAGCAGCCTTTCCGACAGGGCAAATCAGCCCCAGCATTTT. Translated: CASSLSDRANQPQHF.